This T cell receptor (beta chain) was found in a study of cytomegalovirus exposure and HLA in healthy donors. Note on this clone: Its specificity is unknown.

Study-wide points: Certain sequence variants were highly shared and formed a cluster, and this cluster was likely a sequencing artifact.

The study did not record CMV serostatus for this donor. The PCR used 60 Vbeta and 13 Jbeta primers. Here immunoSEQ multiplex PCR was the method, and the copy in TCRdb shows in-frame clones only, minus some. Of around 150,000 clones listed, 75% to 90% were seen once; the top ten hold about 1.9%. Trimming removed 0 bases at V and 5 bases at J, with 20 bases between. Germline V gene lookup returns CDR1 LGHNT and CDR2 FRNRAP. The CDR3 length is 18 residues. The sample was PBMCs. The clonotype comes from a human donor in good health. The chain uses TRBV12-5 and TRBJ2-1; D possibly corresponds to TRBD1 (6 bases). The CDR3 spells CASGLVLAGAPSDNEQFF. Here the CDR3 DNA reads TGTGCTAGTGGTTTGGTACTCGCAGGGGCCCCGTCTGACAATGAGCAGTTCTTC.